The sample holds many counts of the clone carrying this T cell receptor (beta chain). Its antigen is not known. The data originate from a study of molecular identifiers for immune sequencing clone quantification. Study-wide results and caveats: Effector cells kept over 99% of their molecules in clones above 20 RNA copies, while naive cells kept under 1% there.

CDR1 and CDR2 (germline): GTSNPN, SVGIG (reference sequence). This CDR3 region has 14 residues. V lost 1 base to trimming and J lost 1 base, with 8 bases between them. Each library that profiled naive CD8 cells came from roughly 20,000 to 1,000,000 sorted cells with 10%, 30% or 50% RNA. MiXCR, applied by TCRdb to the PCR reads, yields one record per CDR3 protein. Of some 650,000 distinct CDR3 sequences in the sample, less than 20% are singletons; the top ten hold roughly 0.83%. The sequence was obtained from a human donor in good health. Some libraries in this study had Jurkat cell RNA spiked in. Sequencing was done on a sample of naive CD8+ T cells from blood, with Jurkat cell RNA spiked in. Subset: FACS-sorted CD8+CD4-CCR7+CD45RA+ naive T cells. The chain is built from TRBV30 and TRBJ1-5; TRBD1 is a possible D gene (5 bases). DNA of the CDR3: TGTGCCTGGAGTGAAGGGGCGAGCAATCAGCCCCAGCATTTT. This encodes CAWSEGASNQPQHF.